This TCR beta chain was observed in a study of T cells in localized non-small cell lung cancer. Study outcomes and limitations: Greater T cell density in blood accompanied longer overall survival. Appearances in adjacent lung were noted for a median 57 of the top 100 tumor clones. It was uninvolved adjacent lung that showed the highest T cell clonality, exceeding tumor.

Produced via immunoSEQ multiplex PCR; TCRdb's table is partial and in-frame only. The sample lists tens of thousands of clones; less than 95% were seen once. This clone was found once. Its specificity is unknown. V gave up 1 base and J gave up 12 bases, with 13 bases separating them. Germline CDR1 reads SGHRS; CDR2 reads YFSETQ. This CDR3 has 12 amino acids. The chain is built from TRBV5-1 and TRBJ1-2; D not certain. This TCR was sampled from an older female donor with stage II lung adenocarcinoma. This specimen consisted of peripheral blood mononuclear cells, obtained before any cancer treatment. DNA for the CDR3: TGCGCCAGCAGCTTGATGGGGAACGGACACACCTTC. Amino acids: CASSLMGNGHTF.